In its sample, the clone carrying this T cell receptor (beta chain) was seen once. The source of the sample is a study of cytotoxic CD8 clonotypes in ibrutinib-treated CLL. Germline CDR1 LNHNV, CDR2 YYDKDF (reference sequence). Trimming cost V 0 bases and J 1 base, with 6 bases left between them. The CDR3 length is 15 residues. Sequenced by immunoSEQ multiplex PCR; TCRdb stores in-frame clones only, minus some. The sample shows around 150,000 clones, approximately 80% of them seen only once. The TCR originated in a human donor with chronic lymphocytic leukemia. Sequenced here: PBMCs, sampled after 36 months of ibrutinib treatment. The genes are TRBV15 and TRBJ2-2; D not certain. In DNA, the CDR3 is TGTGCCACCAGCAGAGATGGCCAGAACACCGGGGAGCTGTTTTTT. This sequence encodes CATSRDGQNTGELFF.